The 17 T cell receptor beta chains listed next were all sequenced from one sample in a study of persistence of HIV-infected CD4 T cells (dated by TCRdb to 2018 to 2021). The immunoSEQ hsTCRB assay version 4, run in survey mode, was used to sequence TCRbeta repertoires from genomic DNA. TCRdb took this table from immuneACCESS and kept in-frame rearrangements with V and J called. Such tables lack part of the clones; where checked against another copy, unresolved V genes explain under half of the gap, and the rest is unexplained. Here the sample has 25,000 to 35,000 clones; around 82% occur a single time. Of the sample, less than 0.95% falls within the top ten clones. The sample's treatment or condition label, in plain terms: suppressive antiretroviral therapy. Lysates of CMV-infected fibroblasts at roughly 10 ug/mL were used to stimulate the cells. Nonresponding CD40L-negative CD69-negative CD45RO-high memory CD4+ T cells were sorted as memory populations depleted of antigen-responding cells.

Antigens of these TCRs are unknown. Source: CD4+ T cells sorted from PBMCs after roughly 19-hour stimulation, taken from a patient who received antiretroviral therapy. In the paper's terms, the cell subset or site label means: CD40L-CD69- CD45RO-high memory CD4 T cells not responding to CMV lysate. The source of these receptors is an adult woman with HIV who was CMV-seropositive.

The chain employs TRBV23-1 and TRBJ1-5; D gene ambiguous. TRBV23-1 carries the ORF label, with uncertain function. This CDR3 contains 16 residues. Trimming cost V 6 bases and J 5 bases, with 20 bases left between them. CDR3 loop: CASSPVGQVPYQPQHF. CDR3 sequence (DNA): TGCGCCAGCAGCCCCGTAGGGCAGGTCCCCTATCAGCCCCAGCATTTT.

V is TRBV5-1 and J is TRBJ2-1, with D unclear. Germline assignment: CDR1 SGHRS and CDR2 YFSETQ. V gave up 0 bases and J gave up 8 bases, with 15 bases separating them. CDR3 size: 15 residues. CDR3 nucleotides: TGCGCCAGCAGCTTGGAAGGCAGTATACGGGATGAGCAGTTCTTC. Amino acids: CASSLEGSIRDEQFF.

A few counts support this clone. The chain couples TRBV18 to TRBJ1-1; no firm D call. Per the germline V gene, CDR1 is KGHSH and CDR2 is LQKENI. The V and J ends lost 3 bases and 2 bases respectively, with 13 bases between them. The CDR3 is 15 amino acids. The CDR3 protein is CASSPSAPPNTEAFF. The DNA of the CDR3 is TGTGCCAGCTCACCGTCCGCCCCGCCCAACACTGAAGCTTTCTTT.

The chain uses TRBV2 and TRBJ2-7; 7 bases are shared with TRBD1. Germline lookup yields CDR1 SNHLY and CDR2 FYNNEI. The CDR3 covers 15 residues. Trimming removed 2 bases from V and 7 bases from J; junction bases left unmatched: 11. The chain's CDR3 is CASSERGQSRGEQYF. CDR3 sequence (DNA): TGTGCCAGCAGTGAAAGGGGGCAGAGTCGTGGGGAGCAGTACTTC. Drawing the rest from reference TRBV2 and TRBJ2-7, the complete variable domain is EPEVTQTPSHQVTQMGQEVILRCVPISNHLYFYWYRQILGQKVEFLVSFYNNEISEKSEIFDDQFSVERPDGSNFTLKIRSTKLEDSAMYFCASSERGQSRGEQYFGPGTRLTVT.

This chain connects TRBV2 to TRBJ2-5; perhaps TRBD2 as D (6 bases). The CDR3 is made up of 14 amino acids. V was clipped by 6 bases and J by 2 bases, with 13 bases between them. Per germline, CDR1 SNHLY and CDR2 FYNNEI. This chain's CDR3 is CASSGRREQETQYF. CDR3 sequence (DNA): TGTGCCAGCAGCGGCAGGCGGGAACAAGAGACCCAGTACTTC.

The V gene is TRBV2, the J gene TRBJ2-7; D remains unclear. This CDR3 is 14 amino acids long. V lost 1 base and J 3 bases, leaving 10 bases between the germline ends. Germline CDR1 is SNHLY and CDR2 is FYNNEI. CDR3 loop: CASSEDWASYEQYF. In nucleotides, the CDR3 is TGTGCCAGCAGTGAAGACTGGGCCAGCTACGAGCAGTACTTC.

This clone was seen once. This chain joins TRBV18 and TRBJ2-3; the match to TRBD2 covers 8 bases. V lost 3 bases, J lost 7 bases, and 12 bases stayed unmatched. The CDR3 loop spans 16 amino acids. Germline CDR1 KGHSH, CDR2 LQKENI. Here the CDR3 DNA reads TGTGCCAGCTCACCCAACCGAGCGGGGGAGGGGTATACGCAGTATTTT. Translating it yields CASSPNRAGEGYTQYF.

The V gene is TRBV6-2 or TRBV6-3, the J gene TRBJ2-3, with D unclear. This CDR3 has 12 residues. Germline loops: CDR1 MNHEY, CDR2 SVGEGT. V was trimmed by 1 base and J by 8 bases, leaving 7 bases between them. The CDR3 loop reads CASSYLAGTQYF. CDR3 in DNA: TGTGCCAGCAGTTACTTAGCAGGTACGCAGTATTTT.

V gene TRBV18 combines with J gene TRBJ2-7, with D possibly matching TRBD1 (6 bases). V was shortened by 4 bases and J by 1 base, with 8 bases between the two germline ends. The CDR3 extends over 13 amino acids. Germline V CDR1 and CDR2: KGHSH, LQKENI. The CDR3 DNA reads TGTGCCAGCTCACTAACAGGGTCCTACGAGCAGTACGTC. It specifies CASSLTGSYEQYV.

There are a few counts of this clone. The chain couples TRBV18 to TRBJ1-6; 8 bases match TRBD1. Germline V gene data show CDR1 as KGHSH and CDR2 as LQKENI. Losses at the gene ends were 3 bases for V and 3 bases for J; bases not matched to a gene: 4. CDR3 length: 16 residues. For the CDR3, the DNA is TGTGCCAGCTCACCTACCGACAGGGGCTATAATTCACCCCTCCACTTT. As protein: CASSPTDRGYNSPLHF.

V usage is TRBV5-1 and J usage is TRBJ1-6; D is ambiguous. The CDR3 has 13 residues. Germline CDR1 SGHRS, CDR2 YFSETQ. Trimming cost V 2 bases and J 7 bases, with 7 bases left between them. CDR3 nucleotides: TGCGCCAGCAGCTTAAAGGCGAATTCACCCCTCCACTTT. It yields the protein CASSLKANSPLHF.

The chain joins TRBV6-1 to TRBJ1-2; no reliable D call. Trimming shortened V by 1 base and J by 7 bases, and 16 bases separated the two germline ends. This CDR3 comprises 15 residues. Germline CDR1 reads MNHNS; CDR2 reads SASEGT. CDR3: CASSEGTGKTVGYTF. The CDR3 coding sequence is TGTGCCAGCAGTGAAGGAACGGGGAAGACTGTTGGCTACACCTTC.

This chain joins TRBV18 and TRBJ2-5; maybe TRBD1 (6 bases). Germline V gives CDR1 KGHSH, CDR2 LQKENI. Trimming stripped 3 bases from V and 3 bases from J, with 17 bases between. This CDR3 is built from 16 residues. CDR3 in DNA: TGTGCCAGCTCACCGCGGGCAGGGGTTTTTAAAGAGACCCAGTACTTC. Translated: CASSPRAGVFKETQYF.

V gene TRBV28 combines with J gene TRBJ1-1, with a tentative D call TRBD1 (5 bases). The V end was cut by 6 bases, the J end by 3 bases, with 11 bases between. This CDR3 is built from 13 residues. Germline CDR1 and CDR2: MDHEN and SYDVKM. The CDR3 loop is CASRREGYTEAFF. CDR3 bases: TGTGCCAGCAGGAGGGAGGGGTACACTGAAGCTTTCTTT.

CDR3 bases: TGCGCCAGCAGCTTGGGTCCGGGATACGATTCACCCCTCCACTTT. Translation: CASSLGPGYDSPLHF. The chain has TRBV5-1 and TRBJ1-6, with D hard to call. Germline CDR1 SGHRS, CDR2 YFSETQ. V was cut by 0 bases and J by 8 bases, with 12 bases left in between. The CDR3 contains 15 residues.

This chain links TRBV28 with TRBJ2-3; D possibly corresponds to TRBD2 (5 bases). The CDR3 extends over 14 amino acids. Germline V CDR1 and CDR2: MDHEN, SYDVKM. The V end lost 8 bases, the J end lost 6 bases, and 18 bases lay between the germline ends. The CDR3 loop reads CASSLPPPGDTQYF. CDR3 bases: TGTGCCAGCTCCCTCCCCCCCCCGGGGGATACGCAGTATTTT.

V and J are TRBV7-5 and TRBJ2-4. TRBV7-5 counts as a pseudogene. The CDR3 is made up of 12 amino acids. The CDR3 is CARSLVGYIQYF. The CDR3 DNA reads TGTGCCAGAAGCTTAGTTGGGTACATTCAGTACTTC.